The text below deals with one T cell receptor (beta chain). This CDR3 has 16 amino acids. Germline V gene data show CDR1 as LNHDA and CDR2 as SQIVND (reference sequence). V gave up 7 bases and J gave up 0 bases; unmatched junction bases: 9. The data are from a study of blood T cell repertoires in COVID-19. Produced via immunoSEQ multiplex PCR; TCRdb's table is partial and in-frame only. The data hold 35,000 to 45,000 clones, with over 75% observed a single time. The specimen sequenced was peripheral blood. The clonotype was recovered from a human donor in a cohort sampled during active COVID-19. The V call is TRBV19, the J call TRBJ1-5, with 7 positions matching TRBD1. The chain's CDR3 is CASNRGQPNSNQPQHF. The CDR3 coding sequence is TGTGCCAGTAACCGGGGACAGCCGAATAGCAATCAGCCCCAGCATTTT.